Below, 26 T cell receptor beta chains from the same sample are listed, as sequenced in a study of T cell repertoires in cytomegalovirus infection. One entry per CDR3 protein results from TCRdb running MiXCR on the reads. In the table there are around 740,000 distinct CDR3 sequences, 35% to 45% of which are singletons. Material: PBMCs. These receptors all come from a human donor in good health (CMV status not recorded). Some clones in this sample may be carry-over from other donors' samples.

There are a few counts of this clonotype. The J gene is TRBJ1-1, the V gene TRBV9; weak D call: TRBD1 (6 bases). The V gene's germline CDR1 is SGDLS and CDR2 YYNGEE. V lost 4 bases to trimming and J lost 0 bases, with 16 bases between them. The CDR3 has 16 amino acids. DNA for the CDR3: TGTGCCAGCAGCCCCCTAAATAAGGGGGTGAACACTGAAGCTTTCTTT. It specifies CASSPLNKGVNTEAFF.

The chain couples TRBV7-9 to TRBJ2-2; weak D call: TRBD2 (5 bases). CDR3 length: 12 amino acids. Per the germline V gene, CDR1 is SEHNR and CDR2 is FQNEAQ (reference sequence). V dropped 5 bases and J dropped 9 bases, with 10 bases sitting between them. The CDR3 coding sequence is TGTGCCAGCAGCCGTCCGGGGAGGGAGCTGTTTTTT. It encodes CASSRPGRELFF. Full variable domain (missing parts from reference TRBV7-9 and TRBJ2-2): DTGVSQNPRHKITKRGQNVTFRCDPISEHNRLYWYRQTLGQGPEFLTYFQNEAQLEKSRLLSDRFSAERPKGSFSTLEIQRTEQGDSAMYLCASSRPGRELFFGEGSRLTVL.

This clonotype was detected once. The missing conserved phenylalanine or tryptophan at the end of this CDR3 makes a read error likely. The rearrangement joins TRBV28 to TRBJ2-7; possibly TRBD1 or TRBD2 for D (6 bases each). This CDR3 is 14 amino acids long. The germline CDR1 and CDR2 sequences are MDHEN and SYDVKM. CDR3 in amino acids: CASSISGDFDDQYL. The CDR3 nucleotides are TGTGCCAGCAGTATCTCAGGGGACTTCGACGATCAGTACTTA.

This chain links TRBV7-2 with TRBJ2-5; TRBD1 might be the D (6 bases). CDR1 SGHTA and CDR2 FQGNSA come from the germline V gene. V was shortened by 4 bases and J by 5 bases, with 20 bases between the two germline ends. The length of the CDR3 is 16 residues. Here the CDR3 reads CASSYELTGTAETQYF. The DNA of the CDR3 is TGTGCCAGCAGCTACGAACTTACAGGGACGGCGGAGACCCAGTACTTC. The whole variable domain, filled in from reference TRBV7-2 and TRBJ2-5, reads GAGVSQSPSNKVTEKGKDVELRCDPISGHTALYWYRQSLGQGLEFLIYFQGNSAPDKSGLPSDRFSAERTGGSVSTLTIQRTQQEDSAVYLCASSYELTGTAETQYFGPGTRLLVL.

This clonotype was seen repeatedly, ten times or more. V usage is TRBV7-3 and J usage is TRBJ1-1, with D unclear. The V gene lost 2 bases and the J gene lost 4 bases, with 8 bases spanning the gap. The CDR3 totals 13 residues. Per the germline V gene, CDR1 is SGHTA and CDR2 is FQGTGA. Here the CDR3 reads CASSLDWATEAFF. CDR3 coding DNA: TGTGCCAGCAGCTTAGATTGGGCCACTGAAGCTTTCTTT.

V is TRBV7-6 and J is TRBJ2-5, with D uncertain. The V and J ends lost 2 bases and 1 base respectively, with 8 bases between them. The length of the CDR3 is 14 residues. CDR1 SGHVS and CDR2 FNYEAQ come from the germline V gene. CDR3 DNA sequence: TGTGCCAGCAGCTTATTTGACTTCCAAGAGACCCAGTACTTC. Protein sequence: CASSLFDFQETQYF.

This clonotype was seen more than once but under ten times. This rearrangement joins TRBV19 to TRBJ2-1, with D possibly TRBD2 on 5 matching bases. The CDR3 is 13 amino acids. Germline lookup yields CDR1 LNHDA and CDR2 SQIVND (reference sequence). The ends were cut back, 4 bases at V and 8 bases at J, with 12 bases in the middle. The CDR3 spells CASSSSVGDEQFF. The CDR3 DNA follows: TGTGCCAGTAGTAGTAGCGTGGGCGATGAGCAGTTCTTC.

This clonotype has more than one count but fewer than ten. At one end, the junction sequence differs from germline, possibly due to a read error. The rearrangement links TRBV7-7 to TRBJ2-2, with D unclear. Germline CDR1 and CDR2: SSHAT and FNYEAQ (reference sequence). The CDR3 runs to 12 residues. This chain's CDR3 is CASSPDGGELFF. The CDR3 coding sequence is TGTGCTAGCAGCCCCGACGGCGGGGAGCTGTTTTTT.

The chain uses TRBV6-8 and TRBJ2-1; TRBD1 matches 7 bases. Germline V lookup: CDR1 MNHGY, CDR2 SAAAGT. V was clipped by 7 bases and J by 9 bases; unmatched bases: 12. The CDR3 covers 14 residues. The CDR3 DNA sequence: TGTGCCAGCATAGGGACAGTAATAAGGGGTGAGCAGTTCTTC. Protein sequence: CASIGTVIRGEQFF.

This chain uses TRBV12-3 or TRBV12-4 with TRBJ1-2, with a weak D call TRBD1 (5 bases). Trimming shortened V by 6 bases and J by 5 bases, and 19 bases separated the two germline ends. This CDR3 has 15 amino acids. CDR3 protein: CASSDSGPPVYGYTF. For the CDR3, the DNA is TGTGCCAGCAGCGACTCGGGGCCTCCCGTTTATGGCTACACCTTC.

This clonotype showed up just once. The rearrangement joins TRBV18 to TRBJ2-7; D gene unclear. Trimming took off 3 bases at V and 0 bases at J, with 6 bases between the two ends. Germline assignment: CDR1 KGHSH and CDR2 LQKENI. The CDR3 contains 13 residues. CDR3 bases: TGTGCCAGCTCACCTAAGAGCTCCTACGAGCAGTACTTC. The encoded protein is CASSPKSSYEQYF.

V gene TRBV5-1 combines with J gene TRBJ2-5; possibly TRBD1 for D (6 bases). CDR1 is SGHRS, CDR2 YFSETQ, per germline. Between the trimmed V and J ends, which lost 1 base and 4 bases, there was a span of 14 bases. CDR3 length: 15 residues. CDR3 sequence (DNA): TGCGCCAGCAGCTTGTCCGGGACAAGGGTAGAGACCCAGTACTTC. Its translation: CASSLSGTRVETQYF.

The J gene is TRBJ2-5, the V gene TRBV5-1; 8 positions agree with TRBD2. Germline assignment: CDR1 SGHRS and CDR2 YFSETQ. CDR3 size: 15 residues. J was trimmed by 1 base and V by 4 bases; bases with no gene match: 6. The CDR3 DNA is TGCGCCAGCAGCACGGGAGGGGGAGGCCAAGAGACCCAGTACTTC. Translated, it gives CASSTGGGGQETQYF.

The gene calls are TRBV7-3 and TRBJ2-5, with 9 bases lining up with TRBD2. Germline CDR1 and CDR2: SGHTA and FQGTGA. Trimming removed 6 bases from V and 6 bases from J; junction bases left unmatched: 5. The CDR3 runs to 13 residues. CDR3 residues: CASSRRGGQTQYF. CDR3 DNA: TGTGCCAGCAGTAGGCGGGGGGGGCAGACCCAGTACTTC.

This chain connects TRBV6-2 or TRBV6-3 to TRBJ1-1; the D gene is possibly TRBD1 (5 bases). CDR3 length: 13 residues. Germline loops: CDR1 MNHEY, CDR2 SVGEGT. V was pared by 6 bases and J by 1 base, with 9 bases between. The CDR3 loop is CASRYGQNTEAFF. The CDR3 DNA sequence: TGTGCCAGCAGGTACGGACAGAACACTGAAGCTTTCTTT.

The rearrangement uses TRBV5-1 and TRBJ1-5; D remains ambiguous. Deletions cut 0 bases from V and 10 bases from J, with 14 bases between. The length of the CDR3 is 14 residues. Germline V lookup: CDR1 SGHRS, CDR2 YFSETQ. The CDR3, as DNA: TGCGCCAGCAGCTTGGGGGATCAATCGAGCCCCCAGCATTTT. Translation: CASSLGDQSSPQHF.

The rearrangement joins TRBV10-3 to TRBJ2-1; 7 bases match TRBD2. Germline CDR1 is ENHRY and CDR2 is SYGVKD. This CDR3 is built from 15 residues. V was pared by 3 bases and J by 8 bases, with 10 bases of the junction left unmatched. CDR3 nucleotides: TGTGCCATCAGTGATGGACTAGGGCCATTCGATGAGCAGTTCTTC. It codes for CAISDGLGPFDEQFF.

The table lists this clonotype with a few counts. The chain joins TRBV28 to TRBJ1-2; TRBD1 agrees at 10 bases. The V segment lost 6 bases and the J segment 4 bases; nucleotides outside the gene matches: 5. Per the germline V gene, CDR1 is MDHEN and CDR2 is SYDVKM. This CDR3 has 14 residues. CDR3 bases: TGTGCCAGCAGCGGGACAGGGGTGCTCTATGGCTACACCTTC. Translation gives CASSGTGVLYGYTF.

The table lists this clonotype with a few counts. The chain uses TRBV5-8 and TRBJ1-5; 10 bases map to TRBD1. From germline, CDR1 is SGHTS and CDR2 YDEGEE. This CDR3 has 17 amino acids. With V trimmed by 4 bases and J by 0 bases, 7 bases remained unmatched. The CDR3 bases are TGTGCCAGCAGCCCAGGGACAGGGGTGGATAGCAATCAGCCCCAGCATTTT. It codes for CASSPGTGVDSNQPQHF. The full variable domain, completed using reference TRBV5-8 and TRBJ1-5, is EAGVTQSPTHLIKTRGQQATLRCSPISGHTSVYWYQQALGLGLQFLLWYDEGEERNRGNFPPRFSGRQFPNYSSELNVNALELEDSALYLCASSPGTGVDSNQPQHFGDGTRLSIL.

The chain couples TRBV28 to TRBJ2-3; D is uncertain. The CDR3 is 16 amino acids. Trimming cost V 4 bases and J 0 bases, with 14 bases left between them. Germline V lookup: CDR1 MDHEN, CDR2 SYDVKM. The CDR3 spells CASSSLWQRSTDTQYF. The DNA for the CDR3 is TGTGCCAGCAGTTCCTTATGGCAGAGAAGCACAGATACGCAGTATTTT.

This clonotype was observed at least ten times. CDR3: CAISTGINQPQHF. The CDR3, as DNA: TGTGCCATCTCCACAGGTATCAATCAGCCCCAGCATTTT. The chain links TRBV10-3 to TRBJ1-5, with D possibly TRBD1 on 5 matching bases. CDR1 is ENHRY and CDR2 is SYGVKD in the germline V gene. V shed 8 bases and J shed 3 bases, with 11 bases lying between them. The CDR3 covers 13 residues.

This chain uses TRBV20-1 with TRBJ1-1; 8 bases match TRBD1. Germline loops: CDR1 DFQATT, CDR2 SNEGSKA (reference sequence). V was pared by 1 base and J by 7 bases, with 8 bases of the junction left unmatched. The CDR3 sequence is 14 residues long. The CDR3 spells CSARGTGTTLEAFF. The CDR3 DNA reads as TGCAGTGCTAGAGGGACAGGGACCACCCTTGAAGCTTTCTTT.

The chain is built from TRBV14 and TRBJ2-3; D is undetermined. This CDR3 region has 16 residues. V lost 0 bases and J 2 bases, leaving 12 bases between the germline ends. CDR1 is SGHDN, CDR2 FVKESK, per germline. CDR3 bases: TGTGCCAGCAGCCAAGATTTCCATAAATACACAGATACGCAGTATTTT. As protein: CASSQDFHKYTDTQYF.

The chain has TRBV7-2 and TRBJ1-3; 7 nucleotides align to TRBD1. This CDR3 contains 15 residues. Unmatched junction bases numbered 7, after V lost 5 bases and J lost 3 bases. Per the germline V gene, CDR1 is SGHTA and CDR2 is FQGNSA. For the CDR3, the DNA is TGTGCCAGCAGCCCTCAGGGGGGCGATGGAAACACCATATATTTT. Translated: CASSPQGGDGNTIYF.

V usage is TRBV20-1 and J usage is TRBJ1-4; 9 nucleotides line up with TRBD1. This CDR3 region has 15 residues. With V trimmed by 3 bases and J by 2 bases, 4 bases remained unmatched. Germline-derived CDR1 and CDR2 are DFQATT and SNEGSKA (reference sequence). This CDR3 reads CSARVGTGTNEKLFF. The CDR3 region has the DNA TGCAGTGCTAGGGTTGGGACAGGGACTAATGAAAAACTGTTTTTT.

This clonotype was picked up a small number of times. J is TRBJ2-4 and V is TRBV7-9; tentative D call: TRBD1 (5 bases). V was cut by 2 bases and J by 0 bases, with 23 bases left in between. The CDR3 has 20 residues. Germline V gene lookup returns CDR1 SEHNR and CDR2 FQNEAQ (reference sequence). The CDR3: CASSLPGGLDSKLAKNIQYF. The CDR3 DNA reads TGTGCCAGCAGCTTACCTGGCGGTTTAGACAGCAAGCTAGCCAAAAACATTCAGTACTTC.